The sequence of this TCR beta chain was determined in a study of T cells in Graves' hyperthyroidism and ophthalmopathy. General study results and limits: Most thyroid-expanded clonotypes above 0.001 were also found in blood.

In making diagnoses, clinical symptoms, serum thyroxine and TRAb, thyroid ultrasound and orbital computed tomography were all used. Authors of the study amplified TCR beta CDR3 regions from RNA transcripts. With the HTBI primer set, the TCR CDR3 went through a first round of RT-PCR. TCRdb re-derived calls from the multiplex PCR reads in MiXCR, one entry per CDR3 protein. Here the sample spans under 450,000 distinct CDR3 sequences, about 13% being singletons. The germline V and J ends were trimmed by 1 base and 5 bases, with 6 bases remaining between them. The CDR3 is made up of 12 amino acids. Germline values: CDR1 DFQATT, CDR2 SNEGSKA (reference sequence). This clonotype was seen repeatedly, ten times or more. Its antigen is still unknown.

Sequenced material: blood. This rearrangement joins TRBV20-1 to TRBJ1-5; D is perhaps TRBD1 (6 bases). The receptor was isolated from a man aged 25-45 years with Graves' hyperthyroidism that later progressed to Graves' ophthalmopathy. CDR3 in amino acids: CSARAGDQPQHF. The CDR3 DNA follows: TGCAGTGCTAGAGCAGGGGATCAGCCCCAGCATTTT.